A single sample gave rise to the 32 T cell receptor beta chains below, sequenced in a study of cytomegalovirus exposure and HLA in healthy donors. The primer mix had 60 Vbeta and 13 Jbeta primers. Data came from immunoSEQ multiplex PCR; TCRdb stores just in-frame clones and leaves some out. The table records some 120,000 clones, about 10% of them present only once. Sequenced: PBMCs. These receptors came from a woman aged 18-29 years in good health and CMV-seropositive.

CDR3 DNA sequence: TGTGCCAACCATCGGGGGAATATGAACACTGAAGCTTTCTTT. It codes for CANHRGNMNTEAFF. This chain links TRBV2 with TRBJ1-1; TRBD1 is a possible D gene (5 bases). Germline CDR1 is SNHLY and CDR2 is FYNNEI. Trimming stripped 10 bases from V and 0 bases from J, with 15 bases between. The CDR3 consists of 14 residues.

The sample holds a few counts of this clone. The chain couples TRBV7-3 to TRBJ1-1; no firm D call. CDR1 and CDR2 from the germline V gene are SGHTA and FQGTGA. The CDR3 has 13 amino acids. Trimming shortened V by 1 base and J by 4 bases, and 7 bases separated the two germline ends. The CDR3: CASSLSQITEAFF. CDR3 sequence (DNA): TGTGCCAGCAGCTTAAGTCAGATCACTGAAGCTTTCTTT.

V usage is TRBV15 and J usage is TRBJ2-5; D may be TRBD2 (6 bases). The J call is in doubt because the DNA end fits TRBJ2-7 better. The length of the CDR3 is 16 residues. CDR1 and CDR2 from the germline V gene are LNHNV and YYDKDF (reference sequence). CDR3: CATSRSPGVRHYEQYF. In nucleotides, the CDR3 is TGTGCCACCAGCAGATCACCGGGGGTGAGGCACTACGAGCAGTACTTC.

This chain joins TRBV6-5 and TRBJ1-1; 12 bases line up with TRBD1. The CDR3 spans 15 residues. The trim removed 2 bases at V and 6 bases at J, leaving 4 bases unmatched. Germline loops: CDR1 MNHEY, CDR2 SVGAGI. DNA of the CDR3: TGTGCCAGCAGTTACGGGACAGGGGGCTTCGCTGAAGCTTTCTTT. This gives the protein CASSYGTGGFAEAFF.

This clone turned up a few times. The CDR3 reads CASSKVSGYEQPQHF. The CDR3 coding sequence is TGTGCCAGCAGCAAAGTGTCAGGGTATGAACAGCCCCAGCATTTT. This chain connects TRBV21-1 to TRBJ1-5; no check of the table's D call, TRBD1, against the DNA was made. TRBV21-1 is given as a pseudogene. The CDR3 loop spans 15 amino acids.

The sample holds a few counts of this clone. The chain is built from TRBV19 and TRBJ1-5; TRBD1 matches 8 bases. This CDR3 has 13 amino acids. The germline V gene has CDR1 LNHDA and CDR2 SQIVND (reference sequence). With V trimmed by 5 bases and J by 4 bases, 1 base remained unmatched. This CDR3 is CASSDRGNQPQHF. The DNA of the CDR3 is TGTGCCAGTAGTGACAGGGGAAATCAGCCCCAGCATTTT.

This sequence joins TRBV7-9 and TRBJ2-1; D is possibly TRBD2 (7 bases). V gave up 3 bases and J gave up 15 bases, with 15 bases separating them. Germline V CDR1 and CDR2: SEHNR, FQNEAQ (reference sequence). The CDR3 is made up of 12 amino acids. DNA of the CDR3: TGTGCCAGCAGCTTGGGCGGGAGAGGGGGGTTCTTC. This translates into CASSLGGRGGFF.

V and J are TRBV5-1 and TRBJ2-4; D is possibly TRBD1 (6 bases). The V end lost 0 bases, the J end lost 5 bases, and 12 bases lay between the germline ends. CDR1 is SGHRS and CDR2 is YFSETQ in the germline V gene. The CDR3 extends over 15 amino acids. CDR3 nucleotides: TGCGCCAGCAGCTTGGGGGCAGGGACACAAAACATTCAGTACTTC. This translates into CASSLGAGTQNIQYF.

The V gene is TRBV10-3, the J gene TRBJ1-5; no clear D. The ends were cut back, 2 bases at V and 0 bases at J, with 5 bases in the middle. CDR1 ENHRY and CDR2 SYGVKD come from the germline V gene. The CDR3 is 14 amino acids. CDR3 DNA: TGTGCCATCAGTGAGGAGTATAGCAATCAGCCCCAGCATTTT. This encodes CAISEEYSNQPQHF.

This chain joins TRBV25-1 and TRBJ2-7, with unresolved D. The CDR3 is 12 residues long. Germline-derived CDR1 and CDR2 are MGHDK and SYGVNS. V was cut by 0 bases and J by 4 bases, with 4 bases left in between. CDR3: CASSEYGYEQYF. CDR3 DNA: TGTGCCAGCAGTGAATACGGGTACGAGCAGTACTTC.

CDR3 DNA: TGTGCCAGCAGTGTTACTTGGGCACTCAATAATGAAAAACTGTTTTTT. This encodes CASSVTWALNNEKLFF. The genes are TRBV6-1 and TRBJ1-4, with D unresolved. Trimming shortened V by 4 bases and J by 4 bases, and 16 bases separated the two germline ends. The CDR3 extends over 16 amino acids. The germline CDR1 and CDR2 sequences are MNHNS and SASEGT.

As DNA, the CDR3 is TGCAGCGTTGAGGGGACTATGTTGGGGGAGCAGTACTTC. As protein: CSVEGTMLGEQYF. The rearrangement uses TRBV29-1 and TRBJ2-5; 7 bases line up with TRBD2. Germline values: CDR1 SQVTM, CDR2 ANQGSEA. V was pared by 3 bases and J by 11 bases, with 12 bases of the junction left unmatched. The CDR3 contains 13 residues.

This clone was seen only a few times. V usage is TRBV19 and J usage is TRBJ1-2; D is possibly TRBD1 (6 bases). The germline V gene encodes CDR1 LNHDA and CDR2 SQIVND (reference sequence). The CDR3 covers 14 residues. Trimming cost V 7 bases and J 6 bases, with 18 bases left between them. This CDR3 is CASNEAGDLDGYTF. Written as DNA, the CDR3 is TGTGCCAGTAACGAAGCAGGGGATTTGGATGGCTACACCTTC.

The chain uses TRBV5-8 and TRBJ2-3, with 7 bases lining up with TRBD2. The CDR3 totals 15 residues. Trimming removed 4 bases from V and 2 bases from J; junction bases left unmatched: 7. The germline V gene encodes CDR1 SGHTS and CDR2 YDEGEE. The CDR3 DNA reads as TGTGCCAGCAGCCCGGGACTACAATCCACAGATACGCAGTATTTT. It specifies CASSPGLQSTDTQYF. The full variable domain, its missing parts supplied by reference TRBV5-8 and TRBJ2-3, is EAGVTQSPTHLIKTRGQQATLRCSPISGHTSVYWYQQALGLGLQFLLWYDEGEERNRGNFPPRFSGRQFPNYSSELNVNALELEDSALYLCASSPGLQSTDTQYFGPGTRLTVL.

The chain links TRBV6-5 to TRBJ1-2; the match to TRBD1 covers 8 bases. The CDR3 sequence is 15 residues long. Per germline, CDR1 MNHEY and CDR2 SVGAGI. J was trimmed by 4 bases and V by 1 base; bases with no gene match: 5. CDR3 coding DNA: TGTGCCAGCAGTTACTGGGGACAGGCGCTCTATGGCTACACCTTC. Protein sequence: CASSYWGQALYGYTF.

The V and J genes are TRBV11-3 and TRBJ2-1; the match to TRBD2 covers 10 bases. Losses at the gene ends were 1 base for V and 5 bases for J; bases not matched to a gene: 8. The CDR3 spans 17 residues. The germline gives CDR1 SGHNT, CDR2 YENEEA. The CDR3 nucleotides are TGTGCCAGCAGCTTAGGAGCGGGAGGGCTAAGAAACAATGAGCAGTTCTTC. This codes for CASSLGAGGLRNNEQFF.

This sequence joins TRBV4-2 and TRBJ2-5; the D is unclear. Germline V gene lookup returns CDR1 LGHNA and CDR2 YNFKEQ. The V end was cut by 0 bases, the J end by 2 bases, with 10 bases between. This CDR3 is built from 15 residues. The DNA of the CDR3 is TGTGCCAGCAGCCAAGATATCGCTAGACAAGAGACCCAGTACTTC. Translation gives CASSQDIARQETQYF.

This clone has only a few counts. V usage is TRBV10-3 and J usage is TRBJ1-2; D remains unclear. The CDR3 runs to 12 residues. CDR1 ENHRY and CDR2 SYGVKD come from the germline V gene. V was trimmed by 6 bases and J by 10 bases, leaving 15 bases between them. The CDR3 loop reads CAIRWAPSSYTF. The CDR3 DNA reads as TGTGCCATCAGGTGGGCCCCCTCGTCCTACACCTTC.

Only a few counts were recorded for this clone. This chain uses TRBV4-1 with TRBJ1-3; no definite D call. This CDR3 contains 12 residues. The germline V gene encodes CDR1 MGHRA and CDR2 YSYEKL. V was pared by 0 bases and J by 8 bases, with 5 bases between. CDR3 protein: CASSQDRDTIYF. CDR3 bases: TGCGCCAGCAGCCAAGATCGAGACACCATATATTTT.

J is TRBJ1-6 and V is TRBV30, with D unclear. Trimming pared 3 bases from V and 13 bases from J, leaving 16 bases between. The germline V gene encodes CDR1 GTSNPN and CDR2 SVGIG (reference sequence). This CDR3 has 13 amino acids. The CDR3 spells CAWSRRSTQPLHF. For the CDR3, the DNA is TGTGCCTGGAGCCGAAGATCTACACAGCCCCTCCACTTT.

The chain is built from TRBV6-1 and TRBJ1-5, with D perhaps TRBD1 (6 bases). Trimming stripped 6 bases from V and 9 bases from J, with 15 bases between. CDR3 size: 13 residues. The V gene's germline CDR1 is MNHNS and CDR2 SASEGT. The CDR3 DNA follows: TGTGCCAGCAGAGGAGAGGGGGTTCGGCCCCAGCATTTT. Translation gives CASRGEGVRPQHF.

V usage is TRBV25-1 and J usage is TRBJ2-1; perhaps TRBD1 as D (5 bases). CDR3 length: 13 amino acids. CDR1 and CDR2 from the germline V gene are MGHDK and SYGVNS. The V end was cut by 3 bases, the J end by 8 bases, with 11 bases between. The CDR3 bases are TGTGCCAGCAGTGAGGGGCGGTGGGATGAGCAGTTCTTC. Amino acids: CASSEGRWDEQFF.

A few counts support this clone. This sequence joins TRBV5-6 and TRBJ1-1; D ambiguous. V shed 4 bases and J shed 4 bases, with 11 bases lying between them. CDR1 and CDR2 from the germline V gene are SGHDT and YYEEEE. This CDR3 spans 13 amino acids. The CDR3 DNA is TGTGCCAGCAGCCTGGCGGTTACCACTGAAGCTTTCTTT. It yields the protein CASSLAVTTEAFF.

This clone came up a few times. This CDR3 is also generated by other DNA sequences in the sample. The chain links TRBV30 to TRBJ1-2; D gene uncertain. V was cut by 0 bases and J by 7 bases, with 12 bases left in between. The CDR3 extends over 13 amino acids. CDR1 is GTSNPN, CDR2 SVGIG, per germline (reference sequence). CDR3 amino acids: CAWSVTRATGYTF. The CDR3 DNA follows: TGTGCCTGGAGTGTTACGAGGGCGACTGGCTACACCTTC.

The V and J genes are TRBV6-5 and TRBJ2-3; D is perhaps TRBD1 (5 bases). V gave up 0 bases and J gave up 3 bases, with 13 bases separating them. This CDR3 has 16 residues. Per the germline V gene, CDR1 is MNHEY and CDR2 is SVGAGI. The CDR3: CASSYSARAVTDTQYF. The CDR3 region has the DNA TGTGCCAGCAGTTACTCGGCCAGGGCGGTTACAGATACGCAGTATTTT.

This clone was recorded a few times. Written as DNA, the CDR3 is TGCGCCAGCAGCTTTGGGCAGGATGGGGAGACCCAGTACTTC. This sequence encodes CASSFGQDGETQYF. This chain connects TRBV5-1 to TRBJ2-5, with D unresolved. The length of the CDR3 is 14 residues. The V gene's germline CDR1 is SGHRS and CDR2 YFSETQ. The V end was cut by 2 bases, the J end by 5 bases, with 13 bases between.

The V call is TRBV5-1, the J call TRBJ2-1; 7 nucleotides agree with TRBD2. The trim removed 2 bases at V and 9 bases at J, leaving 11 bases unmatched. Germline V CDR1 and CDR2: SGHRS, YFSETQ. The CDR3 sequence is 15 residues long. In nucleotides, the CDR3 is TGCGCCAGCAGCTTCCTGGCGGGAGCGGGCGGTGAGCAGTTCTTC. This encodes CASSFLAGAGGEQFF.

This clone has more than one count but fewer than ten. The chain is built from TRBV7-3 and TRBJ2-5; TRBD1 agrees at 7 bases. Germline CDR1 SGHTA, CDR2 FQGTGA. V lost 3 bases and J lost 1; bases outside the gene matches: 5. The CDR3 has 15 residues. CDR3 in DNA: TGTGCCAGCAGCTTCCCGGGACAGATCCAAGAGACCCAGTACTTC. Amino acid sequence: CASSFPGQIQETQYF.

With regard to this clone: The junction does not match germline at one end; this may be a read error. The rearrangement uses TRBV7-7 and TRBJ2-3, with D perhaps matching TRBD1 (6 bases). The CDR3 contains 12 residues. Germline V gives CDR1 SSHAT, CDR2 FNYEAQ (reference sequence). CDR3 region: CASSPGADTQYF. In DNA form, the CDR3 reads TGTGCTAGCAGCCCAGGGGCAGATACGCAGTATTTT.

This sequence joins TRBV5-1 and TRBJ2-1; TRBD2 might be the D (6 bases). Germline V gene sequence: CDR1 SGHRS, CDR2 YFSETQ. The CDR3 has 16 amino acids. The ends were cut back, 0 bases at V and 2 bases at J, with 12 bases in the middle. The CDR3 DNA reads as TGCGCCAGCAGCTTGGCTGGGGGGTTCCCCTACAATGAGCAGTTCTTC. This gives the protein CASSLAGGFPYNEQFF.

This chain links TRBV9 with TRBJ2-7, with D possibly TRBD1 on 6 matching bases. This CDR3 is built from 14 residues. The germline CDR1 and CDR2 sequences are SGDLS and YYNGEE. Trimming left V 4 bases short and J 2 bases short, with 13 bases between. The CDR3 region is CASSPRDIPYEQYF. CDR3 coding DNA: TGTGCCAGCAGCCCGAGGGACATCCCCTACGAGCAGTACTTC.

This clone was seen more than once but under ten times. J is TRBJ1-5 and V is TRBV9, with a possible D match to TRBD1 (6 bases). The V and J ends lost 0 bases and 14 bases respectively, with 24 bases between them. CDR3 length: 16 amino acids. From germline, CDR1 is SGDLS and CDR2 YYNGEE. CDR3: CASSVGPDRLPSPEHF. The CDR3 DNA reads TGTGCCAGCAGCGTAGGCCCGGACAGACTTCCCTCCCCGGAGCATTTT.